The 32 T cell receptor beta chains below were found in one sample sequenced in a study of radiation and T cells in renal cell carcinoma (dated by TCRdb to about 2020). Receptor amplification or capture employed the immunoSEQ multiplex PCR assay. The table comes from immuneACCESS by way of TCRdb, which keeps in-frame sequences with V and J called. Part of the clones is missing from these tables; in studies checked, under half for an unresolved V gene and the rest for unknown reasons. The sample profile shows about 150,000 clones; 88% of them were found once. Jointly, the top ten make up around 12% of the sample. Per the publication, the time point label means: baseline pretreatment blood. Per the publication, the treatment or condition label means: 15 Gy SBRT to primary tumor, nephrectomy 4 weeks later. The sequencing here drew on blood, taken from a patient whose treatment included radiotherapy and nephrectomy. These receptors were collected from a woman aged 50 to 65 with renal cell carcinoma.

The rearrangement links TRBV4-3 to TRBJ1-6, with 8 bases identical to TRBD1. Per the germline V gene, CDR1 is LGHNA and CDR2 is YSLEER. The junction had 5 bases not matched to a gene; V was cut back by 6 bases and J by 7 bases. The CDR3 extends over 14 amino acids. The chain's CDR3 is CASRGQAENSPLHF. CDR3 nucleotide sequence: TGCGCCAGCAGGGGACAGGCAGAGAATTCACCCCTCCACTTT.

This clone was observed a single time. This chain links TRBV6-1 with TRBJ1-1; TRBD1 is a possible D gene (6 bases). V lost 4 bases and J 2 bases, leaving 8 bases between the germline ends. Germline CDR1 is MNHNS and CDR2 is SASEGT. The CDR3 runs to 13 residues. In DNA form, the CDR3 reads TGTGCCAGCAGTGGACAGGTTAACACTGAAGCTTTCTTT. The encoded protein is CASSGQVNTEAFF.

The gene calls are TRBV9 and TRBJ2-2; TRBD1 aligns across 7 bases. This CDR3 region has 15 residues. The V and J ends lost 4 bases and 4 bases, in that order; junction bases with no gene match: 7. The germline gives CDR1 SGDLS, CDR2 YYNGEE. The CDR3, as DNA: TGTGCCAGCAGCATCGACAGGGTGAGCACCGGGGAGCTGTTTTTT. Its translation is CASSIDRVSTGELFF. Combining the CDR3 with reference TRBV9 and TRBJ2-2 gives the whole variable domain DSGVTQTPKHLITATGQRVTLRCSPRSGDLSVYWYQQSLDQGLQFLIQYYNGEERAKGNILERFSAQQFPDLHSELNLSSLELGDSALYFCASSIDRVSTGELFFGEGSRLTVL.

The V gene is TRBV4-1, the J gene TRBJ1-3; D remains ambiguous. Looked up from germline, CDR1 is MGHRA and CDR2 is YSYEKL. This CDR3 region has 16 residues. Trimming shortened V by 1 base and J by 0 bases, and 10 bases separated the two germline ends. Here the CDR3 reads CASSQGQLLSGNTIYF. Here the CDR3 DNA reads TGCGCCAGCAGCCAAGGTCAGCTTCTCTCTGGAAACACCATATATTTT.

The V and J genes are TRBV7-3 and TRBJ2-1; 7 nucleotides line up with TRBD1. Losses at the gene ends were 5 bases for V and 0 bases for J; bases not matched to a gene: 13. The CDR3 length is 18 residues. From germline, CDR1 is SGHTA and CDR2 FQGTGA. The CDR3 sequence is CASSQPTGHRSSYNEQFF. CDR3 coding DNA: TGTGCCAGCAGCCAACCGACAGGGCACCGTAGCTCCTACAATGAGCAGTTCTTC.

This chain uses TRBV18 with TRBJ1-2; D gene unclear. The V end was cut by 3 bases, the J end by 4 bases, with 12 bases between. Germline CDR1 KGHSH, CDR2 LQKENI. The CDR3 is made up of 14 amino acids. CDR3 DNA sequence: TGTGCCAGCTCACCCTGGGAACAAGCCTATGGCTACACCTTC. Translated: CASSPWEQAYGYTF.

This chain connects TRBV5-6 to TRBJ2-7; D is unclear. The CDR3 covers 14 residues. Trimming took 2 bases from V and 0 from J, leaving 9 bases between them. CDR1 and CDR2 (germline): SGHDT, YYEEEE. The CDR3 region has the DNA TGTGCCAGCAGCTTCCCTCCGCTCTCCTACGAGCAGTACTTC. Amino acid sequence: CASSFPPLSYEQYF.

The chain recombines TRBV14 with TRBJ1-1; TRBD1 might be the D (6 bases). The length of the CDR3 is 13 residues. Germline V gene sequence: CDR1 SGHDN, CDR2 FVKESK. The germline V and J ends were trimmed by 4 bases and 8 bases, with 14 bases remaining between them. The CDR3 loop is CASSPTTGREAFF. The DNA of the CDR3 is TGTGCCAGCAGCCCGACGACAGGAAGAGAAGCTTTCTTT.

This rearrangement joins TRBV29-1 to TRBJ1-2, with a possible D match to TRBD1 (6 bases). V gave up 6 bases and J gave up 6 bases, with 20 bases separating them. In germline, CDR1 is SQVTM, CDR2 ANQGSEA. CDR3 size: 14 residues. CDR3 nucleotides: TGCAGCGTGGGGGTCGACAGGACCCTCCATGGCTACACCTTC. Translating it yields CSVGVDRTLHGYTF.

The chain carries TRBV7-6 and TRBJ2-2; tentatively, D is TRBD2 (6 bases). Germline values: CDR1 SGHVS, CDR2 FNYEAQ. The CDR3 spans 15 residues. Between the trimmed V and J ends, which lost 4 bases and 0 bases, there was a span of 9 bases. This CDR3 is CASSSRLANTGELFF. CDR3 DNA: TGTGCCAGCAGCTCCCGACTAGCGAACACCGGGGAGCTGTTTTTT.

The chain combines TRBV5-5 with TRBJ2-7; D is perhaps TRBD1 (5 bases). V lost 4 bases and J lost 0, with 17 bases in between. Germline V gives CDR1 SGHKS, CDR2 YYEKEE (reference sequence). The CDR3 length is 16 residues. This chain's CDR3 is CASSAQGSFSSYEQYF. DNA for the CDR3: TGTGCCAGCAGCGCCCAGGGTAGCTTCAGCTCCTACGAGCAGTACTTC.

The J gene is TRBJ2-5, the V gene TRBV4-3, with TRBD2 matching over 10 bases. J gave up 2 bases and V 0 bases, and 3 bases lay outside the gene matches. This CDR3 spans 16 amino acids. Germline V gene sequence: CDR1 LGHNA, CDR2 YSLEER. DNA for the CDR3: TGCGCCAGCAGCCAAGATCTAGCGGGGGCACAAGAGACCCAGTACTTC. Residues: CASSQDLAGAQETQYF.

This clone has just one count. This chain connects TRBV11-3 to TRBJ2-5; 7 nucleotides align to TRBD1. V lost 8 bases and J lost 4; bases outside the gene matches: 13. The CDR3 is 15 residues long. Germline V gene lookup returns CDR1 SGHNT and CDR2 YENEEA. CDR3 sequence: CASSAGTDAIETQYF. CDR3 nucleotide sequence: TGTGCCAGCTCGGCCGGGACAGACGCAATAGAGACCCAGTACTTC.

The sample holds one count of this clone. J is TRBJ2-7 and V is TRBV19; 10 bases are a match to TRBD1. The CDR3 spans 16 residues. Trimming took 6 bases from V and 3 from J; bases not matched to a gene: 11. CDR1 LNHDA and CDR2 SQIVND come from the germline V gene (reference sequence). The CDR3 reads CASSSDPWTGGYEQYF. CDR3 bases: TGTGCCAGTAGCTCGGATCCCTGGACAGGGGGCTACGAGCAGTACTTC.

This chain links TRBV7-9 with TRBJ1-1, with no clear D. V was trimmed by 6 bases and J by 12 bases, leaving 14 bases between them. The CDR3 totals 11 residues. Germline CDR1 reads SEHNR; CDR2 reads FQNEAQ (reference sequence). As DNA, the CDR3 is TGTGCCAGCAGTCCCGGGAGTGGGTCTTTCTTT. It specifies CASSPGSGSFF.

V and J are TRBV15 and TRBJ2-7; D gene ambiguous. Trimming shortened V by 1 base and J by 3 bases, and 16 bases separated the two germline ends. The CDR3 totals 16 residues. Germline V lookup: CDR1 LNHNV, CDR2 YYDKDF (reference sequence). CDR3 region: CATSRALTSTGYEQYF. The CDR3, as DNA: TGTGCCACCAGCAGAGCGCTGACGTCTACGGGCTACGAGCAGTACTTC.

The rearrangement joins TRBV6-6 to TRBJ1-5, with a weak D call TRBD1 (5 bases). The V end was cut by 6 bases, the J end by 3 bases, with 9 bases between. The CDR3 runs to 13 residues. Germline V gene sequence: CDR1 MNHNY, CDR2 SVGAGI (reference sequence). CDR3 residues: CASSDRINQPQHF. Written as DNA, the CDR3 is TGTGCCAGCAGCGACAGAATCAATCAGCCCCAGCATTTT.

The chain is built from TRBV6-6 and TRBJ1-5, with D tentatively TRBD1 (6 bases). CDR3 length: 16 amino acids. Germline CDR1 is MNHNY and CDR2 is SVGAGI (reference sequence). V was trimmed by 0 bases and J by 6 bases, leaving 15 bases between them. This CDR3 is CASSYSTRVTGQPQHF. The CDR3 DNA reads TGTGCCAGCAGTTACTCGACCAGGGTGACAGGTCAGCCCCAGCATTTT.

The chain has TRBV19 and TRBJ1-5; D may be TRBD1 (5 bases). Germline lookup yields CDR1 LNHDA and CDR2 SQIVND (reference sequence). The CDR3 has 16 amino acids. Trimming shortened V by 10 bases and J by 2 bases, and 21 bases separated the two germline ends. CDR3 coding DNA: TGTGCCACCGCAGAGGAGGGGTTGTGGGGCAATCAGCCCCAGCATTTT. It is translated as CATAEEGLWGNQPQHF.

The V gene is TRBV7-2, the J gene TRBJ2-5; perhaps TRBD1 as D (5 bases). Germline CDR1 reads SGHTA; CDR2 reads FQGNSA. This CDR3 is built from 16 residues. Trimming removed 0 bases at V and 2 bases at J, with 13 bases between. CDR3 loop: CASSLAGAKGQETQYF. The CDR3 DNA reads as TGTGCCAGCAGCTTAGCAGGGGCAAAGGGACAAGAGACCCAGTACTTC.

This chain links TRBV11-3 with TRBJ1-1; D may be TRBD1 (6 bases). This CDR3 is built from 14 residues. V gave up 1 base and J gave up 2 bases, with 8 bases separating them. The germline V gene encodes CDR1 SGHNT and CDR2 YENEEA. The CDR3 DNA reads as TGTGCCAGCAGCTTAGGGACAGCAAACACTGAAGCTTTCTTT. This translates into CASSLGTANTEAFF.

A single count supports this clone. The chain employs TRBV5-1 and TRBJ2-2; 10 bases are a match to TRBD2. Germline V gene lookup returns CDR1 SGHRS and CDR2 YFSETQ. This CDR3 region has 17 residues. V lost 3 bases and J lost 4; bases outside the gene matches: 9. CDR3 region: CASSSLRAGGITGELFF. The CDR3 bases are TGCGCCAGCAGCTCTCTACGAGCGGGGGGGATCACCGGGGAGCTGTTTTTT. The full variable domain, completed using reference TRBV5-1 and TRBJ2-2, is KAGVTQTPRYLIKTRGQQVTLSCSPISGHRSVSWYQQTPGQGLQFLFEYFSETQRNKGNFPGRFSGRQFSNSRSEMNVSTLELGDSALYLCASSSLRAGGITGELFFGEGSRLTVL.

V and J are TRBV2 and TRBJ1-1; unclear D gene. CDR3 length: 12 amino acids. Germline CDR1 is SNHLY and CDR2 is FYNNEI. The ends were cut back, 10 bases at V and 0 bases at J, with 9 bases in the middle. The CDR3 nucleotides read TGTGCCACCCTTATCATGAACACTGAAGCTTTCTTT. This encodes CATLIMNTEAFF.

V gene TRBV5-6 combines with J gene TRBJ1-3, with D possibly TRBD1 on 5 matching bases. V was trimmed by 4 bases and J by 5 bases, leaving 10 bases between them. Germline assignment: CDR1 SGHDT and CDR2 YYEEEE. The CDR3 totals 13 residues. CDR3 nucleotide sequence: TGTGCCAGCAGCCTGGGACTGAGAAACACCATATATTTT. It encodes CASSLGLRNTIYF.

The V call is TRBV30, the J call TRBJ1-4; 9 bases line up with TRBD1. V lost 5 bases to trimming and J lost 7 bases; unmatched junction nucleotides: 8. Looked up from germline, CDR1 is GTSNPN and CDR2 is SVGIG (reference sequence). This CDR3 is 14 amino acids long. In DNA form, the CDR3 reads TGTGCCTGGGACCGGGACAGGGACGTTGAAAAACTGTTTTTT. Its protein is CAWDRDRDVEKLFF.

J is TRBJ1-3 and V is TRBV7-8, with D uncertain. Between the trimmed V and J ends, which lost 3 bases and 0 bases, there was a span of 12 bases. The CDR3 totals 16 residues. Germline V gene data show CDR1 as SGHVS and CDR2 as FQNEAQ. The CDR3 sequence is CASSLGRTSSGNTIYF. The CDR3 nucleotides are TGTGCCAGCAGCTTGGGCAGGACGAGCTCTGGAAACACCATATATTTT. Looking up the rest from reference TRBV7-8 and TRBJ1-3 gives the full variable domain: GAGVSQSPRYKVAKRGQDVALRCDPISGHVSLFWYQQALGQGPEFLTYFQNEAQLDKSGLPSDRFFAERPEGSVSTLKIQRTQQEDSAVYLCASSLGRTSSGNTIYFGEGSWLTVV.

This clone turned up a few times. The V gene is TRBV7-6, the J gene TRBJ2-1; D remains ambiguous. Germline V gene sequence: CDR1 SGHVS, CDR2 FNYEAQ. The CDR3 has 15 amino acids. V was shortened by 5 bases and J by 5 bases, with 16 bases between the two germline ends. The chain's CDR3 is CASSPSGLGDNEQFF. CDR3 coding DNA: TGTGCCAGCAGCCCTAGTGGGCTAGGTGACAATGAGCAGTTCTTC.

The CDR3 is CASSLDGVRGELFF. In DNA form, the CDR3 reads TGTGCCAGCAGCTTAGACGGGGTACGGGGGGAGCTGTTTTTT. J is TRBJ2-2 and V is TRBV11-1, with a tentative D call TRBD2 (5 bases). Deletions cut 1 base from V and 8 bases from J, with 11 bases between. CDR1 SGHAT and CDR2 FQDESV come from the germline V gene (reference sequence). The CDR3 has 14 amino acids.

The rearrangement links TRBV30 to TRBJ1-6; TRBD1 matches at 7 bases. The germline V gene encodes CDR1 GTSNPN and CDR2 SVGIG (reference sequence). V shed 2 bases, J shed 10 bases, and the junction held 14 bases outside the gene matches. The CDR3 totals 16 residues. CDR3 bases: TGTGCCTGGAGTATCCCCACGACAGGGCTAGGATCACCCCTCCACTTT. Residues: CAWSIPTTGLGSPLHF. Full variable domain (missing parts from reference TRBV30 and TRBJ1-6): SQTIHQWPATLVQPVGSPLSLECTVEGTSNPNLYWYRQAAGRGLQLLFYSVGIGQISSEVPQNLSASRPQDRQFILSSKKLLLSDSGFYLCAWSIPTTGLGSPLHFGNGTRLTVT.

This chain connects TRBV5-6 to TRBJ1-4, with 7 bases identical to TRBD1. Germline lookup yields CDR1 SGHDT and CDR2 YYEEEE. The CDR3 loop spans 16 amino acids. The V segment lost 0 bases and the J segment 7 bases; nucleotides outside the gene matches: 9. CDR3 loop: CASSLGGRPGGEKLFF. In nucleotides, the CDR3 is TGTGCCAGCAGCTTGGGAGGGAGACCAGGGGGTGAAAAACTGTTTTTT.

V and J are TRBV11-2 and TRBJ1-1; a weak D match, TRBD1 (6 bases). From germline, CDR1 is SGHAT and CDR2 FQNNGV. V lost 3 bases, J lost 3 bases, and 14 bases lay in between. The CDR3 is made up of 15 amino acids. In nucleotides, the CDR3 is TGTGCCAGCAGCTTCCCAAACAGGGAAGACACTGAAGCTTTCTTT. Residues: CASSFPNREDTEAFF.

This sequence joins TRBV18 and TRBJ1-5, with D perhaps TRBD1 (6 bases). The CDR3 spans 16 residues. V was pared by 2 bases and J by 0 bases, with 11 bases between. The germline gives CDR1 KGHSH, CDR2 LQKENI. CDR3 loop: CASSPRQGLSNQPQHF. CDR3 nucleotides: TGTGCCAGCTCACCAAGGCAGGGGCTTAGCAATCAGCCCCAGCATTTT.